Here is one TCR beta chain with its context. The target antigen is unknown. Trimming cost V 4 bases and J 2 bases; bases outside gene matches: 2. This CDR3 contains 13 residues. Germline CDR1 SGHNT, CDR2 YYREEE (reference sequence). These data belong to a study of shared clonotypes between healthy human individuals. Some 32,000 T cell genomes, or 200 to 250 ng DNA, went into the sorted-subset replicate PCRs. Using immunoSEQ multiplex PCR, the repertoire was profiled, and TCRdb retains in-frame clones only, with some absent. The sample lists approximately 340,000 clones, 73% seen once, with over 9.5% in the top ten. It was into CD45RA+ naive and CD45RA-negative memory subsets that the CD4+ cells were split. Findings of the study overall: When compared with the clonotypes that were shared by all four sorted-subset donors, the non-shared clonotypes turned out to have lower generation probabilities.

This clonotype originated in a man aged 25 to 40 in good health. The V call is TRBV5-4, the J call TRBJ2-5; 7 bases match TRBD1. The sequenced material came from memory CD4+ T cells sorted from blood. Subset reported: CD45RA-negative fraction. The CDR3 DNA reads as TGTGCCAGCAGCCAGACAGGGCAAGAGACCCAGTACTTC. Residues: CASSQTGQETQYF.